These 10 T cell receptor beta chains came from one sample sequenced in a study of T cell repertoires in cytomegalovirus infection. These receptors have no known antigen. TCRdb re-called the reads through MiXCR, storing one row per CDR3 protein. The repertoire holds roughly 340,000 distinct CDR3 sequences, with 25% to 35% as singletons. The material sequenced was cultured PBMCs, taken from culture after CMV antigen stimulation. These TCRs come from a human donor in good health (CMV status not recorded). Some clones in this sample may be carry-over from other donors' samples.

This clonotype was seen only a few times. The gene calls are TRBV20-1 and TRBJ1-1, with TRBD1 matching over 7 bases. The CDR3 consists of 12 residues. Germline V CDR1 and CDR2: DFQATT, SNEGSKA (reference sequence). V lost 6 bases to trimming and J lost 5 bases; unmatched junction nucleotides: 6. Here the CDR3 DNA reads TGCAGTGCCCCCGGACAGGAAACTGAAGCTTTCTTT. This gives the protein CSAPGQETEAFF.

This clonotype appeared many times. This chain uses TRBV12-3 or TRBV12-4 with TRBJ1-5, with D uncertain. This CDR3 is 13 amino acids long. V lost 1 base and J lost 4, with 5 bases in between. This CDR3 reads CASSLVRNQPQHF. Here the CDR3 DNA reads TGTGCCAGCAGTTTAGTACGGAATCAGCCCCAGCATTTT.

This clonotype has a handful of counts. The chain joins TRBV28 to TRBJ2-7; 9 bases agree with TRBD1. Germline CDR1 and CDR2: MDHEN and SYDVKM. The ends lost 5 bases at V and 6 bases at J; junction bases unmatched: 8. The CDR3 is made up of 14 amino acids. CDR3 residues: CASSLPGTGSEQYF. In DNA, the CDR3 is TGTGCCAGCAGTCTCCCCGGGACAGGGTCCGAGCAGTACTTC. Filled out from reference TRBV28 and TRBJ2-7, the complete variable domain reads DVKVTQSSRYLVKRTGEKVFLECVQDMDHENMFWYRQDPGLGLRLIYFSYDVKMKEKGDIPEGYSVSREKKERFSLILESASTNQTSMYLCASSLPGTGSEQYFGPGTRLTVT.

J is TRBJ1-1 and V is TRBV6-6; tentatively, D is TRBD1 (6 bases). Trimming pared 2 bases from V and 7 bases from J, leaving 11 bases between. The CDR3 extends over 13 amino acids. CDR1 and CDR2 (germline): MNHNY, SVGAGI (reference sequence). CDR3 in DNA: TGTGCCAGCAGTTACCCAGGGGAGGATGAAGCTTTCTTT. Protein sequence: CASSYPGEDEAFF.

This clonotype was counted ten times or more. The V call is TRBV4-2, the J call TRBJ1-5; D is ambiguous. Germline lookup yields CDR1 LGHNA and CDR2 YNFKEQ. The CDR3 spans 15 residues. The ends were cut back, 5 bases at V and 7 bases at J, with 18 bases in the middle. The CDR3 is CASSGGGGLGQPQHF. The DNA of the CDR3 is TGTGCCAGCAGCGGAGGCGGCGGCCTCGGACAGCCCCAGCATTTT.

DNA for the CDR3: TGTGCCAGCAGTTCCCCGGGAGGAGGGAGTGAAAAACTGTTTTTT. Its protein is CASSSPGGGSEKLFF. J is TRBJ1-4 and V is TRBV12-3 or TRBV12-4; the D is unclear. The CDR3 runs 15 residues. V was clipped by 4 bases and J by 7 bases, with 16 bases between them.

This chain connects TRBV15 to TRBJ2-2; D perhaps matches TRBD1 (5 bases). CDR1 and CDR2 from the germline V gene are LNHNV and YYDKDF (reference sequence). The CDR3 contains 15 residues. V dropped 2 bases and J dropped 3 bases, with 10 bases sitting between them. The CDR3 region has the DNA TGTGCCACCAGCAGATTGGACACCTACACCGGGGAGCTGTTTTTT. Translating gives CATSRLDTYTGELFF.

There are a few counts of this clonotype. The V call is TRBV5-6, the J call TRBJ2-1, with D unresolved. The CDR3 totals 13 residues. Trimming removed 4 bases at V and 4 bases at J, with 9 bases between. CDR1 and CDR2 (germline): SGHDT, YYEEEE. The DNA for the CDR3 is TGTGCCAGCAGCCGGATAGGATACAATGAGCAGTTCTTC. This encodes CASSRIGYNEQFF.

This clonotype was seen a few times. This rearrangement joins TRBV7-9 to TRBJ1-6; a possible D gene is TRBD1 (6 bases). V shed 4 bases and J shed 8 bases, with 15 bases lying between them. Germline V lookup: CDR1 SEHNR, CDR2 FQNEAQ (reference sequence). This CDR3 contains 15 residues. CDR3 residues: CASSSYRDTYSPLHF. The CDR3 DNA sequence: TGTGCCAGCAGCTCTTACCGGGACACCTATTCACCCCTCCACTTT.

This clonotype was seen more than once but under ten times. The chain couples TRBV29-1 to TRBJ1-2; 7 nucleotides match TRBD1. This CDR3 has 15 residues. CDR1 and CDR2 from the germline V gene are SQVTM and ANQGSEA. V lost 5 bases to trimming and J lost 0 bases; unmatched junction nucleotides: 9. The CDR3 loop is CSVPPGQSTNYGYTF. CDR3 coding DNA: TGCAGCGTTCCACCGGGACAGAGTACTAACTATGGCTACACCTTC.